A selection of T cell receptor beta chains follows, all from one sample in a study of T cells after yellow fever vaccination. Via MiXCR, TCRdb re-called the 5' RACE reads, giving one row per CDR3 protein. The sample includes 500,000 to 550,000 distinct CDR3 sequences, 20% to 25% seen only once; the top ten take around 16%. The sequenced sample was PBMCs, obtained about 20 days after the first yellow fever vaccination. These receptor sequences come from a young man who received the YFV17D yellow fever vaccine. The CDR3 runs from the conserved cysteine through the conserved F or W. D genes are given only for firm matches. Expanded clones get a size class; other rows say once, few or many, or leave the size out.

TRBV2	.	.	TRBJ1-3	14	CASSEGHRRNTIYF	TGTGCCAGCAGTGAAGGTCATCGAAGAAACACCATATATTTT
TRBV12-3/TRBV12-4	.	few	TRBJ2-1	15	CASSFPRGGNNEQFF	TGTGCCAGCAGTTTCCCCCGTGGGGGGAACAATGAGCAGTTCTTC
TRBV20-1	.	few	TRBJ2-1	14	CSAVRPGAYNEQFF	TGCAGTGCCGTCCGGCCGGGGGCCTACAATGAGCAGTTCTTC
TRBV9	TRBD2	.	TRBJ2-1	18	CASSVGGLAETSYNEQFF	TGTGCCAGCAGCGTAGGTGGCCTAGCGGAGACCTCCTACAATGAGCAGTTCTTC
TRBV24-1	.	.	TRBJ2-5	15	CATSDPQGSGETQYF	TGTGCCACCAGTGATCCTCAGGGGAGCGGGGAGACCCAGTACTTC
TRBV6-5	.	.	TRBJ1-2	12	CASSSWTDGYTF	TGTGCCAGCAGTTCTTGGACAGACGGCTACACCTTC
TRBV6-1	TRBD1	.	TRBJ2-7	13	CASRPDRSYEQYF	TGTGCCAGCAGGCCGGACAGGTCCTACGAGCAGTACTTC
TRBV6-5	TRBD1	.	TRBJ1-6	12	CATGDRNSPLHF	TGTGCCACCGGGGACAGGAATTCACCCCTCCACTTT
TRBV12-3/TRBV12-4	TRBD1	.	TRBJ2-1	14	CASSALGQGSEQFF	TGTGCCAGCAGCGCCCTGGGACAGGGATCTGAGCAGTTCTTC
TRBV6-1	.	.	TRBJ2-2	15	CASSESGSNTGELFF	TGTGCCAGCAGTGAGTCCGGTTCTAACACCGGGGAGCTGTTTTTT
TRBV29-1	.	many	TRBJ2-2	14	CSVEDGGNTGELFF	TGCAGCGTTGAAGATGGAGGGAACACCGGGGAGCTGTTTTTT
TRBV20-1	.	.	TRBJ2-3	16	CSARDLQGPSTDTQYF	TGCAGTGCTAGAGATCTCCAGGGGCCTAGCACAGATACGCAGTATTTT
TRBV29-1	.	many	TRBJ1-2	14	CSAERGVENYGYTF	TGCAGCGCCGAACGAGGGGTGGAGAACTATGGCTACACCTTC
TRBV12-3/TRBV12-4	.	.	TRBJ1-5	16	CASSSENWGGNQPQHF	TGTGCCAGCAGCTCTGAAAACTGGGGCGGGAATCAGCCCCAGCATTTT
TRBV7-2	.	many	TRBJ2-7	13	CASSYSRAYEQYF	TGTGCCAGCAGTTACTCCAGGGCCTACGAGCAGTACTTC
TRBV4-2	.	.	TRBJ2-5	15	CASSQVGSGQETQYF	TGTGCCAGCAGCCAAGTGGGCTCGGGGCAAGAGACCCAGTACTTC
TRBV3-1	.	few	TRBJ1-6	17	CASSQDRPRALDSPLHF	TGTGCCAGCAGCCAAGATCGCCCCAGGGCGCTTGATTCACCCCTCCACTTT
TRBV7-2	.	.	TRBJ1-3	15	CASSPPGPRGNTIYF	TGTGCCAGCAGCCCTCCCGGCCCGCGCGGAAACACCATATATTTT
TRBV5-4	TRBD1	.	TRBJ2-7	13	CASRKQGSYEQYF	TGTGCCAGCAGAAAACAGGGGTCCTACGAGCAGTACTTC
TRBV7-8	.	few	TRBJ2-3	14	CASSTRRGTDTQYF	TGTGCCAGCAGCACCCGACGGGGCACAGATACGCAGTATTTT
TRBV5-5	.	few	TRBJ2-5	15	CASSFPPAGQETQYF	TGTGCCAGCAGCTTCCCCCCGGCGGGCCAAGAGACCCAGTACTTC
TRBV15	.	.	TRBJ1-5	15	CATSRDRAGNQPQHF	TGTGCCACCAGCAGAGATAGGGCAGGTAATCAGCCCCAGCATTTT
TRBV5-1	TRBD1	.	TRBJ1-2	16	CASSLADRGQGYGYTF	TGCGCCAGCAGCTTGGCAGACAGGGGGCAGGGCTATGGCTACACCTTC
TRBV10-3	.	.	TRBJ2-5	15	CAISEAGTSRETQYF	TGTGCCATCAGTGAGGCCGGGACTTCCAGAGAGACCCAGTACTTC
TRBV18	.	.	TRBJ2-4	16	CASSPPLGLPGDIQYF	TGTGCCAGCTCACCACCATTGGGACTCCCCGGGGACATTCAGTACTTC
TRBV11-2	.	.	TRBJ2-2	15	CASSLLVQGTGELFF	TGTGCCAGCAGCTTACTCGTCCAGGGTACCGGGGAGCTGTTTTTT
TRBV4-3	.	.	TRBJ2-3	14	CASSHPHGRDTQYF	TGCGCCAGCAGCCACCCCCACGGACGAGATACGCAGTATTTT
TRBV7-2	.	.	TRBJ2-5	15	CASSFERARGQTQYF	TGTGCCAGCAGCTTCGAAAGGGCTAGAGGTCAGACCCAGTACTTC
TRBV7-3	.	few	TRBJ2-7	14	CASSTGPVAYEQYF	TGTGCCAGCAGCACAGGACCAGTGGCCTACGAGCAGTACTTC
TRBV13	TRBD1	.	TRBJ1-6	14	CASSLRTGRSPLHF	TGTGCCAGCAGCCTCCGGACAGGAAGGTCACCCCTCCACTTT
TRBV5-1	TRBD1	.	TRBJ1-1	14	CASSPQGGSTEAFF	TGCGCCAGCAGCCCCCAAGGGGGCTCGACTGAAGCTTTCTTT
TRBV14	.	.	TRBJ1-6	23	CASSPPLWERRRGGPPANSPLHF	TGTGCCAGCAGCCCCCCCCTTTGGGAGCGACGCCGGGGGGGTCCGCCGGCGAATTCACCCCTCCACTTT
TRBV7-8	.	.	TRBJ1-2	15	CASSLEWKKTYGYTF	TGTGCCAGCAGCTTGGAATGGAAAAAAACCTATGGCTACACCTTC
TRBV11-2	.	few	TRBJ1-2	16	CASSLGPYDRSYGYTF	TGTGCCAGCAGCTTAGGTCCTTACGACAGGTCCTATGGCTACACCTTC
TRBV7-2	.	.	TRBJ1-1	12	CASSGYPREAFF	TGTGCCAGCAGCGGTTACCCTCGAGAAGCTTTCTTT
TRBV5-8	.	few	TRBJ1-6	16	CASSAATAGWNSPLHF	TGTGCCAGCAGCGCCGCAACAGCAGGGTGGAATTCACCCCTCCACTTT
TRBV5-1	.	many	TRBJ2-1	15	CASSSSPDYNNEQFF	TGCGCCAGCAGCTCCTCCCCGGACTATAACAATGAGCAGTTCTTC
TRBV12-3/TRBV12-4	.	.	TRBJ1-5	13	CASREGWVQPQHF	TGTGCCAGCAGGGAGGGGTGGGTTCAGCCCCAGCATTTT
TRBV5-6	.	few	TRBJ1-2	13	CASSVGRNYGYTF	TGTGCCAGCAGTGTTGGCAGGAACTATGGCTACACCTTC
TRBV5-1	.	.	TRBJ1-1	15	CASSTFPGMNTEAFF	TGCGCCAGCAGCACTTTCCCGGGGATGAACACTGAAGCTTTCTTT
TRBV9	TRBD1	few	TRBJ2-7	13	CASSKTGGSEQYF	TGTGCCAGCAGTAAGACAGGGGGCAGCGAGCAGTACTTC
TRBV6-2/TRBV6-3	.	.	TRBJ1-1	12	CASSGATTEAFF	TGTGCCAGCAGTGGGGCGACCACTGAAGCTTTCTTT